What follows describes a single TCR beta chain. Its antigen is unknown. This sample was included in a study of long-term antiretroviral therapy in people with HIV. About the study: Collection of the earliest samples took place about a decade ahead of the 2015 immediate-ART recommendation. General study results and limits: Transplant donor controls retained higher diversity, though diversity increased after ART.

CDR1 and CDR2 (germline): PRHDT, FYEKMQ (reference sequence). The CDR3 covers 12 residues. V was shortened by 1 base and J by 8 bases, with 8 bases between the two germline ends. Run at survey level, the immunoSEQ assay was version v3.0. The repertoire was sequenced with immunoSEQ multiplex PCR; TCRdb's copy has only in-frame clones and lacks some. The sample has tens of thousands of clones; 70% to 85% are singletons. Sequencing was performed on unsorted PBMCs, taken 0.5 years before starting antiretroviral therapy. The sequence was obtained from a man aged 40-49 years with HIV. The chain employs TRBV13 and TRBJ1-2; D ambiguous. CDR3 amino acids: CASSLEADGYTF. As DNA, the CDR3 is TGTGCCAGCAGCTTAGAGGCTGACGGCTACACCTTC.